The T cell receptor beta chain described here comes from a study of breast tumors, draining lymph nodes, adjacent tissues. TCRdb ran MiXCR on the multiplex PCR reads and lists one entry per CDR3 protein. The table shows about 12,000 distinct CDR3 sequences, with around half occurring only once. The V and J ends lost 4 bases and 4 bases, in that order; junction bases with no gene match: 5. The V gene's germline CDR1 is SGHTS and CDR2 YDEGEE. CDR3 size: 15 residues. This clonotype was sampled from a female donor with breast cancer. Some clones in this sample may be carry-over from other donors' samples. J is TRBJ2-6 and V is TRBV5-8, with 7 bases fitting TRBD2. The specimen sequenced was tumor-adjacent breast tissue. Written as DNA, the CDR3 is TGTGCCAGCAGCCGGGGGGAAGTCGGGGCCAACGTCCTGACTTTC. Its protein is CASSRGEVGANVLTF.